This entry describes one TCR beta chain. V shed 3 bases and J shed 0 bases, with 8 bases lying between them. Germline V lookup: CDR1 SGHNT, CDR2 YENEEA. The CDR3 consists of 14 residues. This record comes from a study of blood T cell repertoires in COVID-19. Overall study: Sources were T cells, B-cell-depleted T cells, or PBMCs; the material itself was cDNA or gDNA.

In the original analysis: Cell counts per sample came from amplifying reference gene primers. Libraries were prepared by immunoSEQ multiplex PCR; TCRdb keeps only in-frame clonotypes and omits some of them. V and J calls and clone size come straight from that table; D and trimming were deduced from the DNA. The sample lists some 240,000 clones, 84% occurring once. The receptor's source is a woman in her thirties or forties who had recovered from COVID-19. The material sequenced was peripheral blood. This rearrangement joins TRBV11-3 to TRBJ1-1; perhaps TRBD1 as D (5 bases). The CDR3 region has the DNA TGTGCCAGCAGCTTTAGGGGAATGAACACTGAAGCTTTCTTT. Amino acids: CASSFRGMNTEAFF.